This TCR beta chain was found in a study of siplizumab effects on memory and regulatory T cells. The trim removed 5 bases at V and 0 bases at J, leaving 18 bases unmatched. The length of the CDR3 is 20 residues. Looked up from germline, CDR1 is LNHDA and CDR2 is SQIVND (reference sequence). Profiled with immunoSEQ multiplex PCR; TCRdb holds only in-frame clones, not every one. Among fewer than 120,000 clones listed, around 90% were seen once. This sequence joins TRBV19 and TRBJ2-1; TRBD1 agrees at 8 bases. The sequence was collected from a human donor in good health. The specimen was CD4+ T cells sorted from blood. DNA for the CDR3: TGTGCCAGTAGTGACCCGGGACAGGTCGTACCCACTAACTCCTACAATGAGCAGTTCTTC. It specifies CASSDPGQVVPTNSYNEQFF. Full variable domain (rest looked up from reference TRBV19 and TRBJ2-1): DGGITQSPKYLFRKEGQNVTLSCEQNLNHDAMYWYRQDPGQGLRLIYYSQIVNDFQKGDIAEGYSVSREKKESFPLTVTSAQKNPTAFYLCASSDPGQVVPTNSYNEQFFGPGTRLTVL.